This is a list of T cell receptor beta chains from one sample in a study of preoperative IRX-2 immunotherapy in early breast cancer. Profiled with immunoSEQ multiplex PCR; TCRdb holds only in-frame clones, not every one. The sample holds roughly 30,000 clones, roughly four fifths seen once. This material was obtained from a patient treated with IRX-2 immunotherapy. Every receptor here comes from a human donor with breast cancer. Each CDR3 is given with its conserved first and last residue. The D gene is left open where the match is weak. Size values are once, few and many counts, or a class for expanded clones, and some rows have none.

clone size: NA
J gene: TRBJ2-7
D gene: NA
V gene: TRBV30
CDR3 DNA: TGTGCCTGGAAGGAGCTCGGTCCTTCCTACGAGCAGTACTTC
CDR3 protein: CAWKELGPSYEQYF

clone size: NA
J gene: TRBJ2-2
D gene: TRBD1
V gene: TRBV6-1
CDR3 DNA: TGTGCCATCAGTGAAGGACAGGGGGCGCGGGCCGGGGAGCTGTTTTTT
CDR3 protein: CAISEGQGARAGELFF

clone size: once
J gene: TRBJ2-3
D gene: TRBD2
V gene: TRBV7-8
CDR3 DNA: TGTGCCAGCAGCTTCCCCGGGCGGCTAGCGGTCCCCTCATATACGCAGTATTTT
CDR3 protein: CASSFPGRLAVPSYTQYF

clone size: NA
J gene: TRBJ2-3
D gene: NA
V gene: TRBV6-8
CDR3 DNA: TGTGCCAGCAGTTACGCACAAGACAGGTTCACAGATACGCAGTATTTT
CDR3 protein: CASSYAQDRFTDTQYF

clone size: NA
J gene: TRBJ2-7
D gene: NA
V gene: TRBV6-8
CDR3 DNA: TGTGCCAGCAGTTACTCGTTCTTTCCCTTTCACATCCGCTACGAGCAGTACTTC
CDR3 protein: CASSYSFFPFHIRYEQYF

clone size: NA
J gene: TRBJ2-1
D gene: TRBD2
V gene: TRBV28
CDR3 DNA: TGTGCCAGCAGTTTCACACTTCTAGCGGGAGGGCGGGATGAGCAGTTCTTC
CDR3 protein: CASSFTLLAGGRDEQFF

clone size: NA
J gene: TRBJ2-3
D gene: TRBD2
V gene: TRBV30
CDR3 DNA: TGTGCCTGGAGAACTAGCGGCACAGATACGCAGTATTTT
CDR3 protein: CAWRTSGTDTQYF

clone size: NA
J gene: TRBJ2-3
D gene: TRBD1
V gene: TRBV11-3
CDR3 DNA: TGTGCCAGCAGCTTAGGGACAGGGGGCACAGATACGCAGTATTTT
CDR3 protein: CASSLGTGGTDTQYF

clone size: NA
J gene: TRBJ2-3
D gene: NA
V gene: TRBV6-8
CDR3 DNA: TGTGCCACGCAAGTCTCCCCCTATACGCAGTATTTT
CDR3 protein: CATQVSPYTQYF

clone size: NA
J gene: TRBJ2-7
D gene: TRBD1
V gene: TRBV28
CDR3 DNA: TGTGCCAGCAGTCCTCGACAGGGATTCTCCGAGCAGTACTTC
CDR3 protein: CASSPRQGFSEQYF

clone size: NA
J gene: TRBJ1-6
D gene: NA
V gene: TRBV6-8
CDR3 DNA: TGTGCCAGCAGTTACACGAATTCACCCCTCCACTTT
CDR3 protein: CASSYTNSPLHF

clone size: NA
J gene: TRBJ2-1
D gene: TRBD2
V gene: TRBV28
CDR3 DNA: TGTGCCTATAGCGGGAGTGCCTCCTACAATGAGCAGTTCTTC
CDR3 protein: CAYSGSASYNEQFF

clone size: NA
J gene: TRBJ2-7
D gene: NA
V gene: TRBV28
CDR3 DNA: TGTGCCAGCAGTTTTCAGAACTACGAGCAGTACTTC
CDR3 protein: CASSFQNYEQYF

clone size: once
J gene: TRBJ2-1
D gene: NA
V gene: TRBV6-8
CDR3 DNA: TGTGCCACCTCGGCCGCCTACAATGAGCAGTTCTTC
CDR3 protein: CATSAAYNEQFF

clone size: NA
J gene: TRBJ2-5
D gene: NA
V gene: TRBV7-6
CDR3 DNA: TGTGCCAGCAGCTTGTCCGGGAGTGTAAAGACCCAGTACTTC
CDR3 protein: CASSLSGSVKTQYF

clone size: NA
J gene: TRBJ2-3
D gene: NA
V gene: TRBV28
CDR3 DNA: TGTGCCAGCAGTTTATTAACGGATACGCAGTATTTT
CDR3 protein: CASSLLTDTQYF

clone size: NA
J gene: TRBJ2-1
D gene: NA
V gene: TRBV11-3
CDR3 DNA: TGTGCCAGCAGCTTAGATGTCAGCTACAATGAGCAGTTCTTC
CDR3 protein: CASSLDVSYNEQFF

clone size: once
J gene: TRBJ2-2
D gene: TRBD1
V gene: TRBV7-6
CDR3 DNA: TGTGCCAGCAGCTTACAGGGGGTGGCCGGGGAGCTGTTTTTT
CDR3 protein: CASSLQGVAGELFF

clone size: NA
J gene: TRBJ2-6
D gene: NA
V gene: TRBV5-1
CDR3 DNA: TGCGCCAGCAGCTTTGGAGAGTTTGGGGCCAACGTCCTGACTTTC
CDR3 protein: CASSFGEFGANVLTF

clone size: NA
J gene: TRBJ2-1
D gene: NA
V gene: TRBV6-8
CDR3 DNA: TGTGCCAGCAGTGACAGGCCGACCTTTGGTGAGCAGTTCTTC
CDR3 protein: CASSDRPTFGEQFF

clone size: NA
J gene: TRBJ2-2
D gene: NA
V gene: TRBV6-8
CDR3 DNA: TGTGCCAGCAGCCCCGGGATCTCGAACACCGGGGAGCTGTTTTTT
CDR3 protein: CASSPGISNTGELFF

clone size: NA
J gene: TRBJ2-7
D gene: TRBD2
V gene: TRBV6-8
CDR3 DNA: TGTGCCAGCAGGGCCCGGGAGGTCCCCTACGAGCAGTACTTC
CDR3 protein: CASRAREVPYEQYF